This T cell receptor beta chain was found in a study of shared T cell receptors in the human thymus. Germline CDR1 SGHDN, CDR2 FVKESK. The V and J ends lost 4 bases and 2 bases respectively, with 12 bases between them. The CDR3 extends over 14 amino acids. The data were produced by immunoSEQ multiplex PCR, yet TCRdb's version contains in-frame clones alone and is incomplete. Of 450,000 to 650,000 clones in the sample, around 78% were seen once. This clone showed up just a few times. These data also featured in a second study, about human thymus T cells. Per that paper: Healthy Finnish infants undergoing corrective surgery for congenital heart defects were used as donors. Surgeons resected thymus tissue during corrective heart surgery. Apparent skewing of V and J gene usage characterized both thymic and blood repertoires. Related research has reported that thymic repertoires overlap highly among unrelated individuals.

The sample consisted of thymocytes. The chain recombines TRBV14 with TRBJ2-7, with a weak D call TRBD1 (6 bases). The TCR was taken from a boy younger than two with a congenital heart defect. This CDR3 reads CASSRRDTTYEQYF. The CDR3 DNA reads as TGTGCCAGCAGCCGCCGGGACACCACCTACGAGCAGTACTTC.